The sequence of this T cell receptor (beta chain) was determined in a study of CD8 T cells in Susac syndrome. Random hexamers were used to reverse transcribe the RNA input (about 0.5 to 1 ug). TCRdb re-derived calls from the immunoSEQ multiplex PCR reads in MiXCR, one entry per CDR3 protein. The sample consists of around 300,000 distinct CDR3 sequences, almost 85% of them appearing once. Overall study results and limits: The study conceded that its TCR sequencing and HLA analysis involved relatively few individuals.

The CDR3 covers 15 residues. With V trimmed by 5 bases and J by 5 bases, 10 bases remained unmatched. Germline CDR1 is DFQATT and CDR2 is SNEGSKA (reference sequence). CD8+ and CD4+ T cells taken from blood had their TCR beta sequenced. Of note for this clonotype: Its antigen is not identified.

The sequenced sample was CD8+ T cells from PBMCs. The chain recombines TRBV20-1 with TRBJ2-3; TRBD2 agrees at 10 bases. The TCR was taken from a human donor with multiple sclerosis. CDR3 nucleotide sequence: TGCAGTGCTTCGATCAGCGGGAGGGCCAGAGATACGCAGTATTTT. This encodes CSASISGRARDTQYF.